This T cell receptor beta chain was found in a study of T-cell memory formation after mild COVID-19. This clonotype came up a few times. Its antigen is currently unknown. Using constant-segment primers, 5'RACE produced TCR alpha and TCR beta cDNA libraries carrying sample barcodes and UMIs. TCRdb used MiXCR to reprocess the 5' RACE reads, holding one entry per CDR3 protein. The sample records 150,000 to 200,000 distinct CDR3 sequences, 20% to 25% being singletons. Study-wide results and limits: There were some responding clones in pre-infection memory, which suggested that cross-reactive memory had joined.

The germline V gene has CDR1 SGHVS and CDR2 FQNEAQ. Between the trimmed V and J ends, which lost 3 bases and 4 bases, there was a span of 9 bases. The CDR3 covers 14 residues. This chain connects TRBV7-8 to TRBJ1-4; no definite D call. This receptor was obtained from an adult woman who had mild COVID-19 (a few samples of this study predate the infection). Cell type and time point are not known. The sequenced sample consisted of PBMCs or a T cell subset sorted from them (not recorded which). This CDR3 reads CASSFGVGNEKLFF. CDR3 nucleotides: TGTGCCAGCAGCTTTGGGGTTGGTAATGAAAAACTGTTTTTT.